This note documents a single TCR beta chain sequence. What it binds is not known. This sample stems from a study of cytomegalovirus exposure and HLA in healthy donors. For the study at large: Early released data had roughly 81 million unique TCRs, all coming from HLA-typed donors. Whole-study results and caveats: Earlier analysis looked at TCR beta V segments, and most were productive about 87% or about 30% of the time.

At collection, donors were nominally healthy, but unrecorded immune exposures were probable. 60 Vbeta and 13 Jbeta primers were used in PCR. Measured with immunoSEQ multiplex PCR; TCRdb has only the in-frame clones, and not every one. This table has under 140,000 clones, around 78% appearing once. This receptor was identified in a woman in her twenties or thirties in good health and CMV-seronegative. Sequencing used PBMCs.

CDR3 sequence: CASSYYGDNSYEQYF. CDR3 coding DNA: TGTGCCAGCAGTTACTACGGGGACAACTCCTACGAGCAGTACTTC. The chain couples TRBV6-5 to TRBJ2-7; a weak D match, TRBD1 (6 bases). CDR1 and CDR2 from the germline V gene are MNHEY and SVGAGI. Trimming left V 1 base short and J 0 bases short, with 10 bases between. The length of the CDR3 is 15 residues.